What follows describes a single T cell receptor beta chain. The germline CDR1 and CDR2 sequences are WSHSY and SAAADI. The V and J ends lost 6 bases and 6 bases respectively, with 8 bases between them. This CDR3 is 12 amino acids long. This sample stems from a study of T cell responses to AZD1222 COVID-19 vaccine. Clones were read by immunoSEQ multiplex PCR, and TCRdb kept only the in-frame ones, dropping some. The sample shows just under 150,000 clones, roughly 87% of them seen only once. This sequence originates from an adult who received the MenACWY meningococcal vaccine as a control. V gene TRBV10-2 combines with J gene TRBJ2-2; D gene uncertain. Sequences were derived from peripheral blood, sampled 28 days after the second dose of the MenACWY control vaccine. CDR3 nucleotide sequence: TGCGCCAGCAGGAGGTTGGCCGGGGAGCTGTTTTTT. This codes for CASRRLAGELFF.